Listed here are 29 T cell receptor beta chains from one sample, sequenced in a study of PD-1 blockade in classical Hodgkin lymphoma. Measured with immunoSEQ multiplex PCR; TCRdb has only the in-frame clones, and not every one. The table lists 35,000 to 45,000 clones, almost 70% of them singletons. With no exception, relapse followed autologous stem cell transplantation in all patients, and brentuximab vedotin exposure varied. The source material was peripheral blood mononuclear cells (PBMCs), sampled before the second cycle of nivolumab. Source of these receptors: a human donor with classical Hodgkin lymphoma.

There are a few counts of this clone. The V gene is TRBV4-1, the J gene TRBJ2-2; TRBD2 might be the D (7 bases). CDR3 length: 14 amino acids. Trimming stripped 0 bases from V and 7 bases from J, with 9 bases between. The germline CDR1 and CDR2 sequences are MGHRA and YSYEKL. CDR3 sequence reads: CASSQERGGGELFF. DNA of the CDR3: TGCGCCAGCAGCCAAGAGAGGGGGGGCGGGGAGCTGTTTTTT.

The gene calls are TRBV29-1 and TRBJ2-7, with D possibly TRBD1 on 5 matching bases. CDR1 is SQVTM and CDR2 is ANQGSEA in the germline V gene. The CDR3 sequence is 11 residues long. V lost 4 bases and J 4 bases, leaving 8 bases between the germline ends. The CDR3, as DNA: TGCAGCGTTGTCCAGGGTTACGAGCAGTACTTC. Its translation is CSVVQGYEQYF.

The CDR3 sequence is CASSLADGNYNSPLHF. CDR3 in DNA: TGTGCCAGCAGCTTGGCCGACGGGAACTATAATTCACCCCTCCACTTT. The genes are TRBV5-5 and TRBJ1-6; D not resolved. This CDR3 is 16 amino acids long. Trimming pared 0 bases from V and 3 bases from J, leaving 10 bases between. Looked up from germline, CDR1 is SGHKS and CDR2 is YYEKEE (reference sequence).

This chain joins TRBV29-1 and TRBJ1-4; D call uncertain. Trimming stripped 1 base from V and 10 bases from J, with 16 bases between. CDR3 size: 14 residues. Germline V gene lookup returns CDR1 SQVTM and CDR2 ANQGSEA. The CDR3 here is CSVEVVGQSGKLFF. CDR3 sequence (DNA): TGCAGCGTTGAAGTCGTAGGCCAGTCGGGAAAACTGTTTTTT.

This chain links TRBV11-1 with TRBJ2-1; no clear D. The CDR3 covers 13 residues. Germline lookup yields CDR1 SGHAT and CDR2 FQDESV (reference sequence). Trimming removed 0 bases at V and 7 bases at J, with 7 bases between. In DNA form, the CDR3 reads TGTGCCAGCAGCTTAGCGCTAGTAAATGAGCAGTTCTTC. This encodes CASSLALVNEQFF.

V is TRBV12-5 and J is TRBJ2-7; unclear D gene. CDR3 length: 17 amino acids. The V end lost 1 base, the J end lost 0 bases, and 16 bases lay between the germline ends. The germline V gene has CDR1 LGHNT and CDR2 FRNRAP. The CDR3 sequence: CASGLALEAISSYEQYF. CDR3 bases: TGTGCTAGTGGTTTGGCCCTTGAGGCGATTAGCTCCTACGAGCAGTACTTC.

CDR3 protein: CAWSVRRNEKLFF. The CDR3 nucleotides read TGTGCCTGGAGTGTACGGAGGAATGAAAAACTGTTTTTT. The chain combines TRBV30 with TRBJ1-4; D ambiguous. The CDR3 is 13 residues long. The V end was cut by 0 bases, the J end by 5 bases, with 7 bases between. CDR1 and CDR2 (germline): GTSNPN, SVGIG (reference sequence).

V usage is TRBV2 and J usage is TRBJ1-1; D is unresolved. With 6 bases removed from V and 0 bases from J, the gap between germline ends came to 8 bases. There are 13 residues in the CDR3. Per the germline V gene, CDR1 is SNHLY and CDR2 is FYNNEI. CDR3 bases: TGTGCCAGCAGGATCTCCATGAACACTGAAGCTTTCTTT. Translated: CASRISMNTEAFF.

V and J are TRBV5-1 and TRBJ2-1; no reliable D call. CDR1 is SGHRS, CDR2 YFSETQ, per germline. This CDR3 is built from 16 residues. The V end was cut by 4 bases, the J end by 10 bases, with 24 bases between. The CDR3 DNA reads TGCGCCAGCAGCGTTGGTACGTGGAACCCCTCTCGGGAGCAGTTCTTC. It is translated as CASSVGTWNPSREQFF.

This clone occurred a few times. V is TRBV28 and J is TRBJ1-4, with no clear D. Germline V gene sequence: CDR1 MDHEN, CDR2 SYDVKM. This CDR3 comprises 15 residues. Trimming stripped 5 bases from V and 5 bases from J, with 15 bases between. The CDR3 DNA reads TGTGCCAGCAGTCCGTCGTCGGGTTTGAATGAAAAACTGTTTTTT. It is translated as CASSPSSGLNEKLFF.

Here the CDR3 reads CASSLTDTSRVPYEQYF. DNA of the CDR3: TGTGCCAGCAGCCTAACCGACACTAGCAGGGTCCCCTACGAGCAGTACTTC. The chain employs TRBV11-2 and TRBJ2-7; tentatively, D is TRBD2 (6 bases). Trimming removed 5 bases from V and 2 bases from J, with 22 bases in between. The CDR3 spans 17 residues. CDR1 is SGHAT, CDR2 FQNNGV, per germline.

This clone was observed a few times. The chain joins TRBV5-1 to TRBJ1-1; the match to TRBD1 covers 9 bases. With 4 bases clipped from V and 1 base from J, the junction kept 11 bases outside the gene matches. CDR3 length: 17 amino acids. Germline values: CDR1 SGHRS, CDR2 YFSETQ. The CDR3 spells CASSPVPGQGWNTEAFF. Written as DNA, the CDR3 is TGCGCCAGCAGCCCAGTCCCGGGACAGGGCTGGAACACTGAAGCTTTCTTT. The variable domain in full, completed from reference TRBV5-1 and TRBJ1-1, reads KAGVTQTPRYLIKTRGQQVTLSCSPISGHRSVSWYQQTPGQGLQFLFEYFSETQRNKGNFPGRFSGRQFSNSRSEMNVSTLELGDSALYLCASSPVPGQGWNTEAFFGQGTRLTVV.

This clone was found a few times. The V and J genes are TRBV18 and TRBJ2-3; D is unclear. V lost 5 bases and J 0 bases, leaving 12 bases between the germline ends. Germline values: CDR1 KGHSH, CDR2 LQKENI. The CDR3 has 15 amino acids. CDR3 sequence: CASSVTLGSTDTQYF. Written as DNA, the CDR3 is TGTGCCAGCTCAGTCACCCTTGGTAGCACAGATACGCAGTATTTT.

V usage is TRBV7-9 and J usage is TRBJ2-7; 14 bases line up with TRBD2. V lost 5 bases and J lost 10; bases outside the gene matches: 10. The CDR3 length is 15 residues. Germline CDR1 reads SEHNR; CDR2 reads FQNEAQ (reference sequence). The CDR3 here is CASSGSGTSGGPQYF. CDR3 coding DNA: TGTGCCAGCAGCGGAAGTGGGACTAGCGGGGGTCCACAGTACTTC.

The chain joins TRBV5-1 to TRBJ1-2; maybe TRBD1 (6 bases). V gave up 0 bases and J gave up 3 bases, with 9 bases separating them. In germline, CDR1 is SGHRS, CDR2 YFSETQ. The CDR3 is 14 residues long. The DNA for the CDR3 is TGCGCCAGCAGCTTGGATTGGACAGACTATGGCTACACCTTC. It codes for CASSLDWTDYGYTF.

This clone was recorded a few times. The chain uses TRBV27 and TRBJ1-3; D is unclear. V lost 6 bases and J 4 bases, leaving 7 bases between the germline ends. The CDR3 sequence is 12 residues long. The germline V gene has CDR1 MNHEY and CDR2 SMNVEV (reference sequence). As DNA, the CDR3 is TGTGCCAGCAGGGGGAACGGAAACACCATATATTTT. The encoded protein is CASRGNGNTIYF.

The J gene is TRBJ2-5, the V gene TRBV2; D is ambiguous. This CDR3 has 12 amino acids. V lost 7 bases and J lost 5, with 11 bases in between. Germline V lookup: CDR1 SNHLY, CDR2 FYNNEI. The CDR3 protein is CASTQSGETQYF. The CDR3 DNA sequence: TGTGCCAGCACGCAGAGTGGGGAGACCCAGTACTTC.

The chain combines TRBV18 with TRBJ1-1; D perhaps matches TRBD1 (6 bases). The CDR3 sequence is 14 residues long. Germline-derived CDR1 and CDR2 are KGHSH and LQKENI. Between the trimmed V and J ends, which lost 7 bases and 1 base, there was a span of 13 bases. The CDR3 DNA is TGTGCCAGCTTATACCAGGGGTGGAACACTGAAGCTTTCTTT. It is translated as CASLYQGWNTEAFF.

The V call is TRBV7-9, the J call TRBJ2-2, with TRBD2 matching 9 bases. V shed 1 base, J shed 5 bases, and the junction held 5 bases outside the gene matches. Germline V gene data show CDR1 as SEHNR and CDR2 as FQNEAQ (reference sequence). The CDR3 sequence is 16 residues long. The DNA of the CDR3 is TGTGCCAGCAGCTTAGTTAGCGGGAGCGGGACCGGGGAGCTGTTTTTT. Its translation: CASSLVSGSGTGELFF.

This clone came up a few times. The chain carries TRBV4-3 and TRBJ2-5, with 8 bases matching TRBD2. Germline-derived CDR1 and CDR2 are LGHNA and YSLEER. Unmatched junction bases numbered 6, after V lost 2 bases and J lost 4 bases. The CDR3 is 15 residues long. The CDR3: CASSQRGGWGETQYF. The CDR3 nucleotides read TGCGCCAGCAGCCAACGGGGGGGTTGGGGAGAGACCCAGTACTTC.

This clone has just a few counts. The rearrangement links TRBV11-2 to TRBJ2-1; the D gene is possibly TRBD2 (6 bases). The CDR3 covers 13 residues. Trimming cost V 6 bases and J 8 bases, with 14 bases left between them. Germline CDR1 SGHAT, CDR2 FQNNGV. CDR3 bases: TGTGCCAGCAGTGGGACTGTTTTCTATGAGCAGTTCTTC. Translated: CASSGTVFYEQFF.

The chain has TRBV18 and TRBJ2-7, with 10 bases fitting TRBD2. Germline CDR1 reads KGHSH; CDR2 reads LQKENI. J gave up 6 bases and V 2 bases, and 7 bases lay outside the gene matches. The CDR3 spans 15 residues. Here the CDR3 DNA reads TGTGCCAGCTCACCAAGGAGCGGGGGGGCAGGCGAGCAGTACTTC. Translating it yields CASSPRSGGAGEQYF.

The rearrangement links TRBV7-2 to TRBJ2-5; TRBD1 is a possible D gene (5 bases). The germline gives CDR1 SGHTA, CDR2 FQGNSA. The V gene lost 7 bases and the J gene lost 0 bases, with 12 bases spanning the gap. The CDR3 consists of 14 residues. In nucleotides, the CDR3 is TGTGCCAGCACCAGGGATGGAAACCAAGAGACCCAGTACTTC. It translates to CASTRDGNQETQYF.

The chain combines TRBV4-2 with TRBJ1-1; 7 bases match TRBD1. The CDR3 covers 17 residues. Trimming cost V 0 bases and J 11 bases; bases outside gene matches: 18. Germline V CDR1 and CDR2: LGHNA, YNFKEQ. CDR3 bases: TGTGCCAGCAGCCAAGAGGACCTGCCGACAGGGATCCACCGGGCTTTCTTT. This sequence encodes CASSQEDLPTGIHRAFF.

The gene calls are TRBV6-6 and TRBJ1-2; D is unresolved. V lost 2 bases and J 1 base, leaving 8 bases between the germline ends. CDR3 length: 14 amino acids. In germline, CDR1 is MNHNY, CDR2 SVGAGI (reference sequence). CDR3 residues: CASSYGLHNYGYTF. The CDR3 region has the DNA TGTGCCAGCAGTTACGGACTTCATAACTATGGCTACACCTTC.

The rearrangement uses TRBV28 and TRBJ2-7, with 7 bases aligning to TRBD1. The CDR3 has 13 residues. Germline-derived CDR1 and CDR2 are MDHEN and SYDVKM. Losses at the gene ends were 10 bases for V and 2 bases for J; bases not matched to a gene: 8. The CDR3 sequence is CATGPGTAYEQYF. For the CDR3, the DNA is TGTGCCACCGGGCCCGGGACAGCCTACGAGCAGTACTTC.

This chain links TRBV5-1 with TRBJ2-5; the match to TRBD2 covers 8 bases. Germline V gives CDR1 SGHRS, CDR2 YFSETQ. There are 14 residues in the CDR3. J lost 5 bases, V lost 4 bases, and 7 bases had no gene match. The CDR3 loop reads CASSASGSFETQYF. The DNA of the CDR3 is TGCGCCAGCAGCGCAAGCGGGAGTTTCGAGACCCAGTACTTC.

The chain uses TRBV19 and TRBJ2-7; 7 bases align to TRBD2. CDR1 is LNHDA and CDR2 is SQIVND in the germline V gene (reference sequence). The CDR3 totals 14 residues. Trimming at V came to 6 bases and at J to 3 bases, leaving 8 bases not matched to a gene. CDR3 coding DNA: TGTGCCAGTAGATCAGCGGGACGTCTCTACGAGCAGTACTTC. Translation: CASRSAGRLYEQYF. The full variable domain, completed using reference TRBV19 and TRBJ2-7, is DGGITQSPKYLFRKEGQNVTLSCEQNLNHDAMYWYRQDPGQGLRLIYYSQIVNDFQKGDIAEGYSVSREKKESFPLTVTSAQKNPTAFYLCASRSAGRLYEQYFGPGTRLTVT.

This clone was seen a few times. The chain recombines TRBV4-1 with TRBJ1-5, with a weak D call TRBD1 (6 bases). The germline CDR1 and CDR2 sequences are MGHRA and YSYEKL. V lost 0 bases and J 3 bases, leaving 12 bases between the germline ends. The CDR3 length is 16 residues. The CDR3 coding sequence is TGCGCCAGCAGCCAAGAATCAGGGGCAGTCAATCAGCCCCAGCATTTT. Residues: CASSQESGAVNQPQHF.